The 6 T cell receptor beta chains in this list originate from one sample, sequenced in a study of shared clonotypes between healthy human individuals. TCRdb keeps only in-frame clones here, not all; method: immunoSEQ multiplex PCR. In the table there are under 2.5 million clones, around 92% of which are singletons. Specimen: naive CD4+ T cells from PBMCs. Noted subset: CD45RA+ positively selected. These receptors were collected from a man aged 18 to 30 in good health. Some clones in this sample may be carry-over from other donors' samples.

The chain employs TRBV6-5 and TRBJ2-7; D remains ambiguous. With 4 bases removed from V and 6 bases from J, the gap between germline ends came to 10 bases. CDR1 and CDR2 from the germline V gene are MNHEY and SVGAGI. The CDR3 has 12 amino acids. For the CDR3, the DNA is TGTGCCAGCAGTTCGTGGACCCGCGAGCAGTACTTC. Translating gives CASSSWTREQYF.

J is TRBJ1-2 and V is TRBV19, with TRBD1 as a possible D gene (6 bases). The CDR3 is 14 residues long. From germline, CDR1 is LNHDA and CDR2 SQIVND (reference sequence). Trimming took off 9 bases at V and 7 bases at J, with 21 bases between the two ends. The CDR3 here is CASRRGGDLGGYTF. The DNA of the CDR3 is TGTGCCAGCCGACGAGGGGGAGATCTTGGTGGCTACACCTTC.

The chain recombines TRBV7-2 with TRBJ2-7; 10 bases match TRBD1. Looked up from germline, CDR1 is SGHTA and CDR2 is FQGNSA. V shed 5 bases and J 3 bases; nucleotides not matched to a gene: 7. This CDR3 has 15 amino acids. The CDR3 is CASSANRDRGYEQYF. The DNA of the CDR3 is TGTGCCAGCAGCGCAAACCGGGACAGGGGCTACGAGCAGTACTTC. The full variable domain, in which reference TRBV7-2 and TRBJ2-7 provide the parts outside the CDR3, is GAGVSQSPSNKVTEKGKDVELRCDPISGHTALYWYRQSLGQGLEFLIYFQGNSAPDKSGLPSDRFSAERTGGSVSTLTIQRTQQEDSAVYLCASSANRDRGYEQYFGPGTRLTVT.

The chain combines TRBV7-2 with TRBJ1-1, with D hard to call. This CDR3 has 14 amino acids. Per the germline V gene, CDR1 is SGHTA and CDR2 is FQGNSA. Trimming took off 2 bases at V and 5 bases at J, with 12 bases between the two ends. DNA for the CDR3: TGTGCCAGCAGCTTACTCTTCGGCAGTACTGAAGCTTTCTTT. This codes for CASSLLFGSTEAFF.

V usage is TRBV7-8 and J usage is TRBJ1-1; D remains unclear. Germline V lookup: CDR1 SGHVS, CDR2 FQNEAQ. Trimming pared 2 bases from V and 0 bases from J, leaving 10 bases between. The CDR3 length is 15 residues. The CDR3 sequence: CASSLSRHVNTEAFF. The CDR3 DNA follows: TGTGCCAGCAGCTTATCCCGACATGTGAACACTGAAGCTTTCTTT.

The V and J genes are TRBV30 and TRBJ1-6, with D hard to call. V was pared by 1 base and J by 1 base, with 5 bases between. The CDR3 totals 14 residues. Germline V gene data show CDR1 as GTSNPN and CDR2 as SVGIG (reference sequence). CDR3 loop: CAWSARSYNSPLHF. CDR3 bases: TGTGCCTGGAGTGCTAGGTCCTATAATTCACCCCTCCACTTT. The variable domain in full, completed from reference TRBV30 and TRBJ1-6, reads SQTIHQWPATLVQPVGSPLSLECTVEGTSNPNLYWYRQAAGRGLQLLFYSVGIGQISSEVPQNLSASRPQDRQFILSSKKLLLSDSGFYLCAWSARSYNSPLHFGNGTRLTVT.